A selection of T cell receptor beta chains follows, all from one sample in a study of T-cell memory formation after mild COVID-19. TCRdb re-called the 5' RACE reads through MiXCR, storing one row per CDR3 protein. Among 550,000 to 650,000 distinct CDR3 sequences listed, about 18% were seen once. Sequenced sample: PBMCs or a T cell subset sorted from them (not recorded which). The receptor source for this set is an adult woman who had mild COVID-19 (a few samples of this study predate the infection). Cell type and time point are not known. The CDR3 runs from the conserved cysteine through the conserved F or W. The D gene is left open where the match is weak. Clone size, where shown, is once, few, many, or a class for clones that have expanded.

d_call: TRBD1
cdr3_length: 16
v_call: TRBV3-1
j_call: TRBJ1-1
clone_size: few
cdr3_nt: TGTGCCAGCAGCCCCGCCCCAGGACAGGGGGGGACTGAAGCTTTCTTT
cdr3_aa: CASSPAPGQGGTEAFF

d_call: NA
cdr3_length: 13
v_call: TRBV7-2
j_call: TRBJ2-7
clone_size: few
cdr3_nt: TGTGCCAGCAGCCGAACCCGGGGGTACGAGCAGTACTTC
cdr3_aa: CASSRTRGYEQYF

d_call: TRBD1
cdr3_length: 15
v_call: TRBV9
j_call: TRBJ1-6
clone_size: NA
cdr3_nt: TGTGCCAGCAGCCCGCGACAGGGATCGGCTTCACCCCTCCACTTT
cdr3_aa: CASSPRQGSASPLHF

d_call: NA
cdr3_length: 14
v_call: TRBV5-6
j_call: TRBJ2-3
clone_size: once
cdr3_nt: TGTGCCAGCAGCTTGGTATCGGGGCCAGATACGCAGTATTTT
cdr3_aa: CASSLVSGPDTQYF

d_call: NA
cdr3_length: 16
v_call: TRBV7-8
j_call: TRBJ2-1
clone_size: NA
cdr3_nt: TGTGCCAGCAGCTTAGAATTGGGGCGTATAACCAATGAGCAGTTCTTC
cdr3_aa: CASSLELGRITNEQFF

d_call: NA
cdr3_length: 11
v_call: TRBV3-1
j_call: TRBJ2-4
clone_size: few
cdr3_nt: TGTGCCAGCAGCCAAGGGGGCATTCAGTACTTC
cdr3_aa: CASSQGGIQYF

d_call: NA
cdr3_length: 16
v_call: TRBV6-1
j_call: TRBJ1-5
clone_size: NA
cdr3_nt: TGTGCCAGCAGGGGCGTCAGGGATCGCAGCAATCAGCCCCAGCATTTT
cdr3_aa: CASRGVRDRSNQPQHF

d_call: NA
cdr3_length: 16
v_call: TRBV5-1
j_call: TRBJ1-5
clone_size: few
cdr3_nt: TGCGCCAGCAGCTCCTTCCCCACAGGTAGCAATCAGCCCCAGCATTTT
cdr3_aa: CASSSFPTGSNQPQHF

d_call: NA
cdr3_length: 15
v_call: TRBV12-3/TRBV12-4
j_call: TRBJ2-6
clone_size: NA
cdr3_nt: TGTGCCAGCAGTGTGGGGACCTCTGGGGCCAACGTCCTGACTTTC
cdr3_aa: CASSVGTSGANVLTF

d_call: NA
cdr3_length: 14
v_call: TRBV19
j_call: TRBJ2-2
clone_size: NA
cdr3_nt: TGTGCCAGTAGTATGCGCTCGCAGCCCGGGGAGCTGTTTTTT
cdr3_aa: CASSMRSQPGELFF